This T cell receptor beta chain is from a study of cytomegalovirus exposure and HLA in healthy donors. About the study: Of the donors genotyped, approximately 400 in all, 75% to 85% fell in the Caucasian-associated ancestry cluster. Study-wide points: In a later analysis, at a false discovery rate of 0.05, about 16,000 TCR beta sequences matched HLA alleles.

A word on this clone: Its antigen is not identified.

Nominally healthy donors were sampled, though unrecorded immune exposures were likely. This PCR relied on a set of 60 Vbeta primers and 13 Jbeta primers. Method: immunoSEQ multiplex PCR; TCRdb's copy keeps in-frame clones and lacks some. This sample has under 75,000 clones, with around 70% found just once. Trimming removed 2 bases from V and 4 bases from J; junction bases left unmatched: 4. CDR3 length: 15 amino acids. Germline V gene sequence: CDR1 SGDLS, CDR2 YYNGEE. The chain combines TRBV9 with TRBJ2-5, with TRBD1 identical over 11 bases. This TCR derives from a human donor in good health. Sequenced material: PBMCs. The CDR3 DNA is TGTGCCAGCAGCGTCGAGGGACAGGGGGTAGAGACCCAGTACTTC. Protein: CASSVEGQGVETQYF.